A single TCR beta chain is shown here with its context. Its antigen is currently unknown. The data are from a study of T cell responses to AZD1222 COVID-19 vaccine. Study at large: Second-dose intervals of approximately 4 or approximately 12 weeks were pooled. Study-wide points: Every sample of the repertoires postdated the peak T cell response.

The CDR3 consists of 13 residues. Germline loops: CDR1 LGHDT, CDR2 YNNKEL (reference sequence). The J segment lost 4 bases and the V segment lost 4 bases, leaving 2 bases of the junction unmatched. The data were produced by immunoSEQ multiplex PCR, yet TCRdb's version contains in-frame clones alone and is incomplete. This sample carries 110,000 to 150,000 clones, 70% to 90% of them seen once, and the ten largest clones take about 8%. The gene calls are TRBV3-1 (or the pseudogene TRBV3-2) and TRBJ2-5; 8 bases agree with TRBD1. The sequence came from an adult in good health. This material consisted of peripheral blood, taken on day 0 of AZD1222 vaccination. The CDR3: CASSLQGAETQYF. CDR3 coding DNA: TGTGCCAGCAGCCTCCAGGGGGCAGAGACCCAGTACTTC.